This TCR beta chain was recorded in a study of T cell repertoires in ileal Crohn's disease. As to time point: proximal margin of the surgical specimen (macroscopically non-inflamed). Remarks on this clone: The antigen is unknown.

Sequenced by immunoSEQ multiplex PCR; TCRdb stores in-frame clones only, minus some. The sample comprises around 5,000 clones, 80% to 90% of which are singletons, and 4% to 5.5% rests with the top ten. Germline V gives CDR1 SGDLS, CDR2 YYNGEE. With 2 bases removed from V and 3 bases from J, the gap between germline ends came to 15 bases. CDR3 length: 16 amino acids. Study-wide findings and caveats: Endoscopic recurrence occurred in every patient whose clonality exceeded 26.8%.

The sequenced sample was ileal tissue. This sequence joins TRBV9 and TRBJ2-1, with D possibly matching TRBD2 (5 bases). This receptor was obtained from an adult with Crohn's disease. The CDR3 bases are TGTGCCAGCAGCGTCGGACCCAGCGGCGACTACAATGAGCAGTTCTTC. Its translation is CASSVGPSGDYNEQFF. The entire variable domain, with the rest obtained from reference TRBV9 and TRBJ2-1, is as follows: DSGVTQTPKHLITATGQRVTLRCSPRSGDLSVYWYQQSLDQGLQFLIQYYNGEERAKGNILERFSAQQFPDLHSELNLSSLELGDSALYFCASSVGPSGDYNEQFFGPGTRLTVL.